The sequence of this T cell receptor (beta chain) was determined in a study of beta chain features in type 1 diabetes. Study-wide points: Shorter templates might be favored by PCR, and equally so in patients and in controls. In every one of the four CD4+ subsets, TCRB CDR3s were moderately but significantly shorter in Type 1 diabetes patients.

The isolated RNA, all of it, was reverse transcribed, so expressed TCRB transcripts were what got sequenced. TCRdb's table, derived via immunoSEQ multiplex PCR, lists solely in-frame clones and lacks some. The table shows about 650,000 clones, with 9.5% to 15% occurring only once. V was trimmed by 3 bases and J by 5 bases, leaving 20 bases between them. The CDR3 length is 16 residues. CDR1 and CDR2 (germline): SGDLS, YYNGEE. Using CD45RO/CCR7/CD25/CD127/CD95/CD27, CD4+ naive, central memory, regulatory and stem cell-like memory cells were sorted. Sort purity for all populations was recorded as exceeding 98%. Note on this clone: The antigen is not known.

J is TRBJ1-2 and V is TRBV9; D is uncertain. The sequenced material came from naive CD4+ T cells from blood. The receptor was isolated from a man in his thirties or forties with type 1 diabetes. CDR3 amino acids: CASSGGSLGLRYGYTF. The CDR3 nucleotides read TGTGCCAGCAGCGGTGGGAGTCTAGGGCTCCGTTATGGCTACACCTTC.